These 2 T cell receptor beta chains were sequenced from one sample in a study of human T cells and chemical hapten exposure (dated by TCRdb to the early 2020s). Unfractionated whole blood was collected in Tempus Blood RNA tubes, and total RNA was extracted from that blood. The library was made by 5' RACE. Sequencing used an Illumina MiSeq. Starting from the raw public reads, TCRdb applied fastp trimming at Q25, assembled clones with MiXCR and retained in-frame beta chains. One record per CDR3 amino acid sequence lists the most common genes and DNA. The sample table holds 65,000 to 95,000 distinct CDR3 sequences, of which under 10% were seen once. About 2.2% of the sample is in the top ten clones. Receptors originate from a male donor in good health.

This clonotype appeared a few times. Given a much more abundant clone one base away, this may be a read error. The chain couples TRBV20-1 to TRBJ1-1, with no clear D. This CDR3 region has 16 residues. V was pared by 0 bases and J by 3 bases, with 17 bases between. Germline values: CDR1 DFQATT, CDR2 SNEGSKA (reference sequence). CDR3 coding DNA: TGCAGTGCTAGAGACCCCAGGACCGGGTGGGACACTGAAGCTTTCTTT. Its translation: CSARDPRTGWDTEAFF.

The table lists this clonotype with a few counts. J is TRBJ2-1 and V is TRBV6-1, with TRBD2 as a possible D gene (6 bases). CDR3 length: 18 residues. Germline V gene sequence: CDR1 MNHNS, CDR2 SASEGT. V was clipped by 2 bases and J by 1 base, with 18 bases between them. The CDR3 sequence: CASSEWGSGQGSYNEQFF. In nucleotides, the CDR3 is TGTGCCAGCAGTGAATGGGGGAGCGGGCAGGGATCCTACAATGAGCAGTTCTTC.